The T cell receptor beta chain described here comes from a study of blood T cells in healthy people across ages. Study-level results: Bulk PBMC profiling left naive and antigen-experienced comparisons inconclusive.

This clonotype was recorded a few times. Its antigen is still unknown. Combining a sample-barcoded 5' primer with a J-beta primer mix, a second PCR ran for roughly 7 to 11 cycles. TCRdb fed the 5' RACE reads into MiXCR, producing one record per CDR3 protein. The repertoire holds about 1,400,000 distinct CDR3 sequences, with roughly 64% as singletons. The CDR3 spans 12 residues. The germline V and J ends were trimmed by 6 bases and 13 bases, with 18 bases remaining between them. This clonotype originated in a man aged 18 to 35 in good health. The rearrangement joins TRBV12-3 or TRBV12-4 to TRBJ2-5; D is perhaps TRBD1 (7 bases). The sample taken for sequencing was blood. This CDR3 is CASRTGMEGLYF. Written as DNA, the CDR3 is TGTGCCAGCAGGACAGGGATGGAGGGTCTGTACTTC.